These 28 T cell receptor beta chains were all obtained from the same sample, sequenced in a study of blood T cell repertoires in COVID-19 (dated by TCRdb to between 2020 and 2021). The library was made by the immunoSEQ multiplex PCR assay. The table was pulled from immuneACCESS by TCRdb, which kept in-frame rearrangements only. Such tables lose some clones; where checked, under half of the loss comes from unresolved V genes, and the rest has no known cause. In all, the sample holds fewer than 200,000 clones, and about 85% of those were seen once. The top ten constitute about 1.2% of the sample. The sample taken for sequencing was peripheral blood. These receptors came from a man aged 55 to 69 who had recovered from COVID-19.

This clone came up once. The rearrangement joins TRBV5-1 to TRBJ2-2; 7 bases match TRBD2. Germline CDR1 SGHRS, CDR2 YFSETQ. This CDR3 comprises 15 residues. The trim removed 4 bases at V and 2 bases at J, leaving 5 bases unmatched. The chain's CDR3 is CASSRAAGNTGELFF. For the CDR3, the DNA is TGCGCCAGCAGCCGGGCAGCGGGAAACACCGGGGAGCTGTTTTTT.

CDR3 DNA: TGTGCCAGCAAACGCGCGGGAATTAACTATGGCTACACCTTC. Translating it yields CASKRAGINYGYTF. The chain links TRBV6-5 to TRBJ1-2; no definite D call. V dropped 7 bases and J dropped 1 base, with 13 bases sitting between them. The CDR3 has 14 residues. Per the germline V gene, CDR1 is MNHEY and CDR2 is SVGAGI.

The chain employs TRBV12-3 or TRBV12-4 and TRBJ1-3; D is unresolved. The length of the CDR3 is 13 residues. Trimming stripped 8 bases from V and 4 bases from J, with 12 bases between. The CDR3 DNA sequence: TGTGCCAGCCGACCCGGAGGGGGAAACACCATATATTTT. Encoded protein: CASRPGGGNTIYF.

V usage is TRBV7-2 and J usage is TRBJ2-5; TRBD2 aligns across 8 bases. V shed 5 bases, J shed 4 bases, and the junction held 12 bases outside the gene matches. This CDR3 has 16 amino acids. Germline values: CDR1 SGHTA, CDR2 FQGNSA. Here the CDR3 reads CASSNTHGGGRETQYF. The CDR3 coding sequence is TGTGCCAGCAGCAATACCCACGGGGGGGGCCGAGAGACCCAGTACTTC.

This chain links TRBV24-1 with TRBJ2-2; the match to TRBD1 covers 9 bases. The CDR3 length is 16 residues. V lost 6 bases, J lost 4 bases, and 8 bases stayed unmatched. Looked up from germline, CDR1 is KGHDR and CDR2 is SFDVKD. For the CDR3, the DNA is TGTGCCACCAGTCCCGGACAGGGGTCCACCACCGGGGAGCTGTTTTTT. This gives the protein CATSPGQGSTTGELFF.

This clone was counted between two and nine times. The chain combines TRBV10-3 with TRBJ1-2, with 7 bases fitting TRBD1. Trimming took 4 bases from V and 6 from J; bases not matched to a gene: 8. This CDR3 has 14 amino acids. CDR1 ENHRY and CDR2 SYGVKD come from the germline V gene. CDR3 in amino acids: CAISVRDSQNGYTF. The CDR3 nucleotides are TGTGCCATCAGTGTGAGGGACAGCCAAAATGGCTACACCTTC.

The chain uses TRBV30 and TRBJ2-3; 8 bases are shared with TRBD2. The ends lost 4 bases at V and 1 base at J; junction bases unmatched: 4. This CDR3 comprises 14 residues. Germline V gene sequence: CDR1 GTSNPN, CDR2 SVGIG (reference sequence). CDR3 region: CAWIYSGGTDTQYF. The CDR3 bases are TGTGCCTGGATATATAGCGGGGGCACAGATACGCAGTATTTT. Filled out from reference TRBV30 and TRBJ2-3, the complete variable domain reads SQTIHQWPATLVQPVGSPLSLECTVEGTSNPNLYWYRQAAGRGLQLLFYSVGIGQISSEVPQNLSASRPQDRQFILSSKKLLLSDSGFYLCAWIYSGGTDTQYFGPGTRLTVL.

This chain connects TRBV19 to TRBJ2-5; weak D call: TRBD1 (6 bases). V dropped 7 bases and J dropped 3 bases, with 12 bases sitting between them. CDR1 LNHDA and CDR2 SQIVND come from the germline V gene (reference sequence). This CDR3 is 13 amino acids long. CDR3 DNA sequence: TGTGCCAGTACACCGGGACACAAAGAGACCCAGTACTTC. Its protein product is CASTPGHKETQYF.

CDR3 protein: CSALDSPNQPQHF. The CDR3 DNA sequence: TGCAGCGCTCTAGACAGCCCAAATCAGCCCCAGCATTTT. The gene calls are TRBV29-1 and TRBJ1-5; tentative D call: TRBD1 (5 bases). The CDR3 contains 13 residues. The V end was cut by 7 bases, the J end by 4 bases, with 14 bases between. Germline CDR1 and CDR2: SQVTM and ANQGSEA.

The table lists this clone with a count of one. The genes are TRBV2 and TRBJ1-2; D not resolved. CDR1 SNHLY and CDR2 FYNNEI come from the germline V gene. The CDR3 consists of 13 residues. With 7 bases removed from V and 2 bases from J, the gap between germline ends came to 11 bases. The CDR3 coding sequence is TGTGCCAGCAAGAAGGAGCCAAACTATGGCTACACCTTC. This sequence encodes CASKKEPNYGYTF.

The chain is built from TRBV6-2 or TRBV6-3 and TRBJ1-1; TRBD1 matches 7 bases. The CDR3 spans 12 residues. V lost 4 bases, J lost 13 bases, and 9 bases stayed unmatched. Germline V gene data show CDR1 as MNHEY and CDR2 as SVGEGT. This chain's CDR3 is CASSSHRQGNFF. CDR3 nucleotides: TGTGCCAGCAGTTCCCATCGACAGGGTAATTTCTTT.

The rearrangement uses TRBV5-6 and TRBJ1-6; TRBD1 is a possible D gene (6 bases). The ends were cut back, 1 base at V and 7 bases at J, with 12 bases in the middle. This CDR3 contains 15 residues. Germline CDR1 SGHDT, CDR2 YYEEEE. The DNA for the CDR3 is TGTGCCAGCAGCTTGTCACAGGGTGAAAATTCACCCCTCCACTTT. Amino acid sequence: CASSLSQGENSPLHF.

This chain connects TRBV6-5 to TRBJ1-2; 7 positions match TRBD1. The junction had 5 bases not matched to a gene; V was cut back by 0 bases and J by 4 bases. CDR3 length: 15 amino acids. Germline V gene sequence: CDR1 MNHEY, CDR2 SVGAGI. DNA for the CDR3: TGTGCCAGCAGTTACTCTTCCGACAGGGCCTATGGCTACACCTTC. Amino acids: CASSYSSDRAYGYTF.

As regards this clone: Other DNA sequences in this sample translate to the same CDR3. The chain uses TRBV9 and TRBJ2-3; D ambiguous. The CDR3 sequence is 11 residues long. Germline values: CDR1 SGDLS, CDR2 YYNGEE. V was pared by 7 bases and J by 5 bases, with 8 bases between. DNA of the CDR3: TGTGCCAGCGCTAGAGGAGATACGCAGTATTTT. Residues: CASARGDTQYF.

The V gene is TRBV5-4, the J gene TRBJ2-5; D is unresolved. The CDR3 extends over 14 amino acids. From germline, CDR1 is SGHNT and CDR2 YYREEE (reference sequence). V was clipped by 1 base and J by 5 bases, with 12 bases between them. CDR3 coding DNA: TGTGCCAGCAGCTTGCCCGGCCAAGCGGAGACCCAGTACTTC. It translates to CASSLPGQAETQYF.

This clone was picked up one time. The gene calls are TRBV19 and TRBJ1-5; 11 bases agree with TRBD1. The germline gives CDR1 LNHDA, CDR2 SQIVND (reference sequence). The ends lost 4 bases at V and 5 bases at J; junction bases unmatched: 10. The CDR3 consists of 17 residues. The CDR3 coding sequence is TGTGCCAGTAGTAGATCCGGACAGGGGGCTATGGATCAGCCCCAGCATTTT. Its protein product is CASSRSGQGAMDQPQHF.

The chain joins TRBV7-9 to TRBJ1-2, with a tentative D call TRBD1 (6 bases). V lost 1 base and J lost 14, with 14 bases in between. Germline V gene data show CDR1 as SEHNR and CDR2 as FQNEAQ (reference sequence). The CDR3 spans 12 residues. Here the CDR3 DNA reads TGTGCCAGCAGCTTAGGGCGGACAGCTTGGACCTTC. Its protein product is CASSLGRTAWTF.

CDR3 bases: TGTGCCAGCACCATACAGATCAATCAGCCCCAGCATTTT. It yields the protein CASTIQINQPQHF. This chain links TRBV28 with TRBJ1-5; D unresolved. Germline assignment: CDR1 MDHEN and CDR2 SYDVKM. The CDR3 sequence is 13 residues long. Trimming stripped 7 bases from V and 3 bases from J, with 10 bases between.

The chain joins TRBV6-2 or TRBV6-3 to TRBJ1-5; 7 nucleotides align to TRBD1. Trimming at V came to 0 bases and at J to 5 bases, leaving 4 bases not matched to a gene. The CDR3 contains 15 residues. Germline V lookup: CDR1 MNHEY, CDR2 SVGEGT. CDR3 loop: CASSYSQGNYQPQHF. CDR3 sequence (DNA): TGTGCCAGCAGTTACTCACAGGGGAATTATCAGCCCCAGCATTTT.

The chain is built from TRBV18 and TRBJ1-3; no clear D. The V end was cut by 3 bases, the J end by 0 bases, with 6 bases between. The CDR3 is 14 residues long. The germline gives CDR1 KGHSH, CDR2 LQKENI. The CDR3 reads CASSPARSGNTIYF. CDR3 in DNA: TGTGCCAGCTCACCGGCACGCTCTGGAAACACCATATATTTT. The entire variable domain, with the rest obtained from reference TRBV18 and TRBJ1-3, is as follows: NAGVMQNPRHLVRRRGQEARLRCSPMKGHSHVYWYRQLPEEGLKFMVYLQKENIIDESGMPKERFSAEFPKEGPSILRIQQVVRGDSAAYFCASSPARSGNTIYFGEGSWLTVV.

V is TRBV6-6 and J is TRBJ2-1; perhaps TRBD2 as D (6 bases). V dropped 7 bases and J dropped 2 bases, with 12 bases sitting between them. Germline CDR1 MNHNY, CDR2 SVGAGI (reference sequence). The CDR3 consists of 14 residues. The CDR3 region has the DNA TGTGCCAGCACCTCCGGGGGAACCTACAATGAGCAGTTCTTC. It specifies CASTSGGTYNEQFF.

J is TRBJ1-1 and V is TRBV7-8; weak D call: TRBD1 (5 bases). Per the germline V gene, CDR1 is SGHVS and CDR2 is FQNEAQ. CDR3 length: 13 amino acids. V lost 3 bases and J lost 7, with 12 bases in between. CDR3 protein: CASSFQGSGEAFF. In DNA, the CDR3 is TGTGCCAGCAGCTTTCAGGGTTCTGGTGAAGCTTTCTTT. Full variable domain (missing parts from reference TRBV7-8 and TRBJ1-1): GAGVSQSPRYKVAKRGQDVALRCDPISGHVSLFWYQQALGQGPEFLTYFQNEAQLDKSGLPSDRFFAERPEGSVSTLKIQRTQQEDSAVYLCASSFQGSGEAFFGQGTRLTVV.

The chain is built from TRBV20-1 and TRBJ1-2, with TRBD1 matching over 9 bases. CDR1 is DFQATT and CDR2 is SNEGSKA in the germline V gene (reference sequence). V lost 3 bases and J lost 6; bases outside the gene matches: 8. The CDR3 loop spans 14 amino acids. The chain's CDR3 is CSASKQGAAHGYTF. Written as DNA, the CDR3 is TGCAGTGCTAGTAAACAGGGGGCCGCCCATGGCTACACCTTC.

The gene calls are TRBV13 and TRBJ1-5; 7 bases match TRBD1. The ends lost 3 bases at V and 7 bases at J; junction bases unmatched: 6. The CDR3 is 14 amino acids. Germline V CDR1 and CDR2: PRHDT, FYEKMQ (reference sequence). The CDR3 sequence: CASSLTGSSQPQHF. The CDR3 DNA reads as TGTGCCAGCAGCTTGACAGGGTCCAGCCAGCCCCAGCATTTT.

This clone was seen a handful of times. The V call is TRBV10-3, the J call TRBJ1-1; D gene ambiguous. Germline V gene sequence: CDR1 ENHRY, CDR2 SYGVKD. CDR3 size: 15 residues. Trimming cost V 4 bases and J 4 bases, with 16 bases left between them. CDR3 protein: CAISGNGRGSTEAFF. The CDR3, as DNA: TGTGCCATCAGTGGGAATGGTAGAGGGAGCACTGAAGCTTTCTTT.

The chain is built from TRBV10-3 and TRBJ1-4, with a weak D call TRBD1 (5 bases). V gave up 4 bases and J gave up 3 bases, with 12 bases separating them. The CDR3 extends over 15 amino acids. Germline CDR1 reads ENHRY; CDR2 reads SYGVKD. The CDR3 loop reads CAISVAGNPNEKLFF. The CDR3 DNA is TGTGCCATCAGTGTCGCAGGGAACCCTAATGAAAAACTGTTTTTT.

The J gene is TRBJ1-5, the V gene TRBV19; tentatively, D is TRBD1 (6 bases). Per the germline V gene, CDR1 is LNHDA and CDR2 is SQIVND (reference sequence). The germline V and J ends were trimmed by 4 bases and 6 bases, with 10 bases remaining between them. The CDR3 has 13 residues. CDR3 nucleotide sequence: TGTGCCAGTAGTAACCAGGGGTTTCAGCCCCAGCATTTT. As protein: CASSNQGFQPQHF.

The V call is TRBV3-1 (or the pseudogene TRBV3-2), the J call TRBJ2-1; 7 bases agree with TRBD2. With 1 base clipped from V and 4 bases from J, the junction kept 4 bases outside the gene matches. Germline V gene sequence: CDR1 LGHDT, CDR2 YNNKEL (reference sequence). The CDR3 length is 15 residues. The CDR3 loop reads CASSQVAGVYNEQFF. In nucleotides, the CDR3 is TGTGCCAGCAGCCAAGTGGCGGGGGTTTACAATGAGCAGTTCTTC.